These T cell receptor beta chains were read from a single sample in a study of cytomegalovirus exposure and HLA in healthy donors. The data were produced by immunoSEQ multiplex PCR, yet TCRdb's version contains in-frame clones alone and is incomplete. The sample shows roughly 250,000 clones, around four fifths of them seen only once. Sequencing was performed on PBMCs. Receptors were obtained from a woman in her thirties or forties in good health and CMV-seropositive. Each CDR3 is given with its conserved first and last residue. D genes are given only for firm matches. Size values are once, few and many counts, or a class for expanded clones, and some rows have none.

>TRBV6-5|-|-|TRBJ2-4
CASSYDPGVRIQYF
TGTGCCAGCAGTTACGATCCGGGGGTACGGATTCAGTACTTC
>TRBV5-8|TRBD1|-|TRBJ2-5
CASSFVQGQGSETQYF
TGTGCCAGCAGCTTCGTCCAGGGACAGGGGTCCGAGACCCAGTACTTC
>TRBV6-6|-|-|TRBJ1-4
CASSYSFLNEKLFF
TGTGCCAGCAGTTACTCATTCCTTAATGAAAAACTGTTTTTT
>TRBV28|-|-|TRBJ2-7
CASIPYSGEQYF
TGTGCCAGCATTCCATACTCGGGAGAGCAGTACTTC
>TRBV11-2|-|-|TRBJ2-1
CASSLGSGLSNNEQFF
TGTGCCAGCAGCTTGGGCAGCGGCCTCAGTAACAATGAGCAGTTCTTC
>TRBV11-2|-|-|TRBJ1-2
CASSLDMGSGYGYTF
TGTGCCAGCAGCTTAGATATGGGGTCAGGGTATGGCTACACCTTC
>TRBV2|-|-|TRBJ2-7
CASSLSYEQYF
TGTGCCAGCAGTTTGAGCTACGAGCAGTACTTC
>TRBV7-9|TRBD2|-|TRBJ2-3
CASSLFPTSGRLNTQYF
TGTGCCAGCAGCCTATTCCCGACTAGCGGGAGGTTGAATACGCAGTATTTT
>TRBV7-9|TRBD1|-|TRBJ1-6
CASSRTGGNSPLHF
TGTGCCAGCAGTCGGACAGGGGGTAATTCACCCCTCCACTTT
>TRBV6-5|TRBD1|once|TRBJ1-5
CASRTDRAGNQPQHF
TGTGCCAGCAGAACTGACAGGGCAGGAAATCAGCCCCAGCATTTT
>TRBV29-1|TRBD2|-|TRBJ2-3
CSVEPLSGTSLFQYF
TGCAGCGTTGAACCTCTTTCCGGGACTAGTCTATTTCAGTATTTT
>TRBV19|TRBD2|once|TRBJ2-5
CASTGLAGETQYF
TGTGCCAGTACGGGACTAGCGGGAGAGACCCAGTACTTC
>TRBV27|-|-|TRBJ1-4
CASSGGGHEKLFF
TGTGCCAGCAGTGGGGGGGGGCACGAAAAACTGTTTTTT
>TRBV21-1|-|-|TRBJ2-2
CARGEGEDTGELFF
TGTGCCAGGGGGGAGGGGGAGGACACCGGGGAGCTGTTTTTT
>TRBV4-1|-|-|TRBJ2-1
CASSHLRIGDSYNEQFF
TGCGCCAGCAGCCACTTGAGAATAGGGGACTCCTACAATGAGCAGTTCTTC
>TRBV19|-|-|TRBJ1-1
CASTPGVRWNTEAFF
TGTGCCAGTACTCCGGGTGTAAGGTGGAACACTGAAGCTTTCTTT
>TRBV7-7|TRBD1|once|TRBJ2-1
CASSQTAGGPNEQFF
TGTGCCAGCAGCCAGACGGCAGGGGGCCCCAATGAGCAGTTCTTC
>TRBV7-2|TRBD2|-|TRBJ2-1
CASRALAETDNEQFF
TGTGCCAGCAGAGCTCTAGCGGAGACGGACAATGAGCAGTTCTTC
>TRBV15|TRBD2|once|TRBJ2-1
CATSREPPGLAGDLYNEQFF
TGTGCCACCAGCAGAGAACCCCCGGGACTAGCGGGAGATTTATACAATGAGCAGTTCTTC
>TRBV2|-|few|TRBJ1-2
CASSVMGQGNGYTF
TGTGCCAGCAGTGTGATGGGGCAGGGTAATGGCTACACCTTC
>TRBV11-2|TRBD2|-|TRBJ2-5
CASSSNSGSSETQYF
TGTGCCAGCAGCTCGAACAGCGGGAGCTCGGAGACCCAGTACTTC
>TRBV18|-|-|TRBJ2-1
CASSLNGQLNSYNEQFF
TGTGCCAGCTCACTAAACGGACAGTTAAACTCCTACAATGAGCAGTTCTTC
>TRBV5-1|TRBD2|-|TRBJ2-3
CASPNSSGRAEDTQYF
TGCGCCAGCCCGAACTCTAGCGGGAGGGCTGAAGATACGCAGTATTTT
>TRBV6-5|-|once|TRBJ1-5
CASASAGARQPQHF
TGTGCCAGCGCCTCGGCGGGGGCTAGACAGCCCCAGCATTTT
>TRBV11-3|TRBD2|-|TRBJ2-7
CASSHRGQTSGNPTYF
TGTGCCAGCAGCCACAGGGGCCAGACTAGCGGGAATCCGACGTACTTC
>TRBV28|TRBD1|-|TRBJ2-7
CASSSPGQGGEQYF
TGTGCCAGCAGTTCACCGGGACAGGGTGGCGAGCAGTACTTC
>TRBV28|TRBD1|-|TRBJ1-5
CASSSAGTGYQPQHF
TGTGCCAGCAGTTCCGCCGGGACAGGATACCAGCCCCAGCATTTT